The T cell receptor (beta chain) under discussion was sequenced for a study of T cell responses to AZD1222 COVID-19 vaccine. General study points: All repertoire sampling was performed exclusively after the peak T cell response. Unmutated variant regions are reportedly the target of nearly half of TCRs that are spike-specific. There were mostly white British donors and more females than males, and clonal diversity was possibly underestimated. Spike-specific TCR breadth and depth grew following two AZD1222 doses.

Concerning this clone itself: The antigen is undetermined.

Measured with immunoSEQ multiplex PCR; TCRdb has only the in-frame clones, and not every one. The table records 140,000 or so clones, about 89% of them present only once. Losses at the gene ends were 6 bases for V and 2 bases for J; bases not matched to a gene: 7. Germline CDR1 reads SGHTA; CDR2 reads FQGNSA. The CDR3 length is 16 residues. This specimen was peripheral blood, taken 28 days after the second dose of the MenACWY control vaccine. This clonotype was sampled from an adult who received the MenACWY meningococcal vaccine as a control. The chain recombines TRBV7-2 with TRBJ2-3; TRBD2 aligns across 11 bases. The CDR3 DNA reads TGTGCCAGCAGGCCACCGGGACTAGCGGTCACAGATACGCAGTATTTT. Translation: CASRPPGLAVTDTQYF. The whole variable domain, filled in from reference TRBV7-2 and TRBJ2-3, reads GAGVSQSPSNKVTEKGKDVELRCDPISGHTALYWYRQSLGQGLEFLIYFQGNSAPDKSGLPSDRFSAERTGGSVSTLTIQRTQQEDSAVYLCASRPPGLAVTDTQYFGPGTRLTVL.